This TCR beta chain was sequenced in a study of cytomegalovirus exposure and HLA in healthy donors. As for the study in general: When over 300 donors were genotyped, approximately 81% of them were found to fall in the Caucasian-associated ancestry cluster.

The primer mix had 60 Vbeta and 13 Jbeta primers. Sequencing used immunoSEQ multiplex PCR; TCRdb keeps in-frame clones, though not all of them. The profile shows fewer than 200,000 clones, around 80% of them singletons. Whole-study results and caveats: Prior analysis indicated that the majority of TCR beta V segments exhibited productivity approximately 87% or approximately 30% of the time. What was likely a sequencing artifact was a cluster of highly shared sequence variants.

Donors consisted of healthy bone marrow donors. As for this clone: The antigen remains unidentified.

The CDR3 extends over 13 amino acids. Germline lookup yields CDR1 SGDLS and CDR2 YYNGEE. The V end lost 7 bases, the J end lost 1 base, and 11 bases lay between the germline ends. Sequenced material: PBMCs. The sequence came from a female donor in good health and CMV-seronegative. The J gene is TRBJ2-5, the V gene TRBV9, with D tentatively TRBD2 (7 bases). CDR3 amino acids: CASSRGAQETQYF. DNA of the CDR3: TGTGCCAGCTCCCGGGGGGCCCAAGAGACCCAGTACTTC.